A selection of T cell receptor beta chains follows, all from one sample in a study of T cell responses to AZD1222 COVID-19 vaccine. Assay: immunoSEQ multiplex PCR; the TCRdb copy retains only in-frame clones and omits some. The sample holds under 60,000 clones, about 88% seen once. This sample comprised peripheral blood, obtained on day 0 of AZD1222 vaccination. The receptor source for this set is an adult in good health. CDR3s include the opening cysteine and the closing phenylalanine or tryptophan. D genes are given only for firm matches. Clone size is given for some rows only: seen once, a few or many times, or a class if the clone is expanded.

v_gene: TRBV5-1
d_gene: NA
abundance: medium-sized
j_gene: TRBJ1-2
CDR3aa: CASSLEGGGYTF
CDR3nt: TGCGCCAGCAGCTTGGAAGGAGGTGGCTACACCTTC

v_gene: TRBV18
d_gene: NA
abundance: NA
j_gene: TRBJ2-7
CDR3aa: CASSSTGEQYF
CDR3nt: TGTGCCAGCTCCTCTACGGGAGAGCAGTACTTC

v_gene: TRBV5-1
d_gene: TRBD1
abundance: NA
j_gene: TRBJ1-3
CDR3aa: CASRRTGPSLRGSGNTIYF
CDR3nt: TGCGCCAGCCGCAGGACAGGGCCCTCCCTCCGGGGCTCTGGAAACACCATATATTTT

v_gene: TRBV2
d_gene: TRBD2
abundance: NA
j_gene: TRBJ2-6
CDR3aa: CARGTSGSGANVLTF
CDR3nt: TGTGCCAGGGGGACTAGCGGGAGTGGGGCCAACGTCCTGACTTTC

v_gene: TRBV6-2/TRBV6-3
d_gene: NA
abundance: NA
j_gene: TRBJ1-2
CDR3aa: CASSPGGYGYTF
CDR3nt: TGTGCCAGCAGCCCCGGGGGCTATGGCTACACCTTC

v_gene: TRBV19
d_gene: NA
abundance: few
j_gene: TRBJ1-2
CDR3aa: CASTGGSFTNYGYTF
CDR3nt: TGTGCCAGTACTGGGGGGAGTTTTACTAACTATGGCTACACCTTC

v_gene: TRBV21-1
d_gene: NA
abundance: NA
j_gene: TRBJ2-7
CDR3aa: CASRPTRSHEQYF
CDR3nt: TGTGCCAGCAGACCAACCCGGAGCCACGAGCAGTACTTC

v_gene: TRBV5-4
d_gene: NA
abundance: NA
j_gene: TRBJ2-2
CDR3aa: CASSLAGLNTGELFF
CDR3nt: TGTGCCAGCAGCTTGGCGGGTTTAAACACCGGGGAGCTGTTTTTT

v_gene: TRBV12-3/TRBV12-4
d_gene: TRBD1
abundance: once
j_gene: TRBJ1-2
CDR3aa: CASRHRGAYGYTF
CDR3nt: TGTGCCAGCAGGCACAGGGGGGCCTATGGCTACACCTTC

v_gene: TRBV4-2
d_gene: TRBD1
abundance: NA
j_gene: TRBJ1-1
CDR3aa: CASSPGQTNTEAFF
CDR3nt: TGTGCCAGCAGCCCGGGACAGACGAACACTGAAGCTTTCTTT

v_gene: TRBV27
d_gene: TRBD1
abundance: NA
j_gene: TRBJ1-2
CDR3aa: CASSPRTGGANGYTF
CDR3nt: TGTGCCAGCAGTCCACGGACAGGGGGCGCGAATGGCTACACCTTC

v_gene: TRBV27
d_gene: NA
abundance: NA
j_gene: TRBJ1-6
CDR3aa: CASSPTGTSYNSPLHF
CDR3nt: TGTGCCAGCAGTCCCACAGGGACCTCTTATAATTCACCCCTCCACTTT

v_gene: TRBV3-1/TRBV3-2
d_gene: NA
abundance: NA
j_gene: TRBJ1-2
CDR3aa: CASSPQAQLNYGYTF
CDR3nt: TGTGCCAGCAGCCCACAGGCCCAACTAAACTATGGCTACACCTTC

v_gene: TRBV27
d_gene: NA
abundance: NA
j_gene: TRBJ2-1
CDR3aa: CASSSPLKRSYNEQFF
CDR3nt: TGTGCCAGCAGTTCGCCACTAAAACGCTCCTACAATGAGCAGTTCTTC

v_gene: TRBV10-3
d_gene: TRBD1
abundance: once
j_gene: TRBJ2-7
CDR3aa: CAISDERDRGYEQYF
CDR3nt: TGTGCCATCAGTGATGAAAGGGACAGGGGATACGAGCAGTACTTC

v_gene: TRBV5-1
d_gene: TRBD2
abundance: NA
j_gene: TRBJ2-7
CDR3aa: CASRTGLGDEQYF
CDR3nt: TGCGCCAGCAGGACGGGACTAGGCGACGAGCAGTACTTC

v_gene: TRBV5-5
d_gene: TRBD1
abundance: NA
j_gene: TRBJ1-5
CDR3aa: CASSLGQGSSSNQPQHF
CDR3nt: TGTGCCAGCAGCTTGGGACAGGGGAGTAGTTCCAATCAGCCCCAGCATTTT

v_gene: TRBV12-5
d_gene: TRBD1
abundance: once
j_gene: TRBJ1-2
CDR3aa: CASGLVLGQGASGYTF
CDR3nt: TGTGCTAGTGGTTTGGTTTTAGGACAGGGGGCATCTGGCTACACCTTC

v_gene: TRBV6-1
d_gene: TRBD1
abundance: NA
j_gene: TRBJ1-2
CDR3aa: CASSLTGKYGYTF
CDR3nt: TGTGCCAGCAGCCTGACAGGGAAGTATGGCTACACCTTC

v_gene: TRBV18
d_gene: TRBD1
abundance: NA
j_gene: TRBJ1-1
CDR3aa: CASSPRQGGTEAFF
CDR3nt: TGTGCCAGCTCCCCACGCCAGGGGGGCACTGAAGCTTTCTTT

v_gene: TRBV3-1/TRBV3-2
d_gene: NA
abundance: NA
j_gene: TRBJ1-5
CDR3aa: CASSQGSNQPQHF
CDR3nt: TGTGCCAGCAGTCAGGGGAGCAATCAGCCCCAGCATTTT

v_gene: TRBV5-4
d_gene: TRBD2
abundance: NA
j_gene: TRBJ2-5
CDR3aa: CASSLWTSGGQETQYF
CDR3nt: TGTGCCAGCAGCTTATGGACTAGCGGGGGGCAAGAGACCCAGTACTTC

v_gene: TRBV24-1
d_gene: NA
abundance: few
j_gene: TRBJ2-2
CDR3aa: CAVRTPNTGELFF
CDR3nt: TGTGCAGTGAGGACACCGAACACCGGGGAGCTGTTTTTT

v_gene: TRBV18
d_gene: NA
abundance: NA
j_gene: TRBJ1-1
CDR3aa: CASSIGRNTEAFF
CDR3nt: TGTGCCAGCTCAATTGGCAGGAACACTGAAGCTTTCTTT

v_gene: TRBV30
d_gene: NA
abundance: NA
j_gene: TRBJ2-5
CDR3aa: CAWSGRVGWRETQYF
CDR3nt: TGTGCCTGGAGTGGTCGGGTGGGGTGGAGAGAGACCCAGTACTTC

v_gene: TRBV29-1
d_gene: NA
abundance: NA
j_gene: TRBJ2-5
CDR3aa: CSVGRQTQETQYF
CDR3nt: TGCAGCGTTGGTAGACAGACCCAAGAGACCCAGTACTTC

v_gene: TRBV6-5
d_gene: NA
abundance: NA
j_gene: TRBJ1-4
CDR3aa: CASIRQINEKLFF
CDR3nt: TGTGCCAGCATAAGGCAGATTAATGAAAAACTGTTTTTT

v_gene: TRBV7-9
d_gene: NA
abundance: NA
j_gene: TRBJ1-1
CDR3aa: CASRTGGVDTEAFF
CDR3nt: TGTGCCAGCAGGACCGGCGGGGTGGACACTGAAGCTTTCTTT

v_gene: TRBV27
d_gene: NA
abundance: NA
j_gene: TRBJ2-1
CDR3aa: CASTTSGSYNEQFF
CDR3nt: TGTGCCAGCACAACCTCGGGCTCCTACAATGAGCAGTTCTTC

v_gene: TRBV6-5
d_gene: NA
abundance: NA
j_gene: TRBJ1-1
CDR3aa: CASGPGAMNTEAFF
CDR3nt: TGTGCCAGCGGGCCAGGGGCCATGAACACTGAAGCTTTCTTT

v_gene: TRBV3-1/TRBV3-2
d_gene: NA
abundance: NA
j_gene: TRBJ1-4
CDR3aa: CASSQATDSINEKLFF
CDR3nt: TGTGCCAGCAGCCAGGCCACTGACAGCATTAATGAAAAACTGTTTTTT

v_gene: TRBV6-4
d_gene: TRBD1
abundance: NA
j_gene: TRBJ2-7
CDR3aa: CASRNGGDRDQSYEQYF
CDR3nt: TGTGCCAGCAGAAATGGTGGGGACAGGGATCAATCCTACGAGCAGTACTTC

v_gene: TRBV3-1/TRBV3-2
d_gene: NA
abundance: NA
j_gene: TRBJ1-2
CDR3aa: CASSQDLYRGYTF
CDR3nt: TGTGCCAGCAGCCAAGACCTTTATAGGGGCTACACCTTC

v_gene: TRBV7-9
d_gene: NA
abundance: NA
j_gene: TRBJ2-1
CDR3aa: CASSLEPGATRSYNEQFF
CDR3nt: TGTGCCAGCAGCTTAGAACCGGGAGCGACGCGCTCCTACAATGAGCAGTTCTTC

v_gene: TRBV15
d_gene: NA
abundance: NA
j_gene: TRBJ2-3
CDR3aa: CATSRKRAGLADTQYF
CDR3nt: TGTGCCACCAGCAGAAAGAGGGCAGGGCTGGCAGATACGCAGTATTTT

v_gene: TRBV12-3/TRBV12-4
d_gene: NA
abundance: few
j_gene: TRBJ1-6
CDR3aa: CASSLGPDSPLHF
CDR3nt: TGTGCCAGCAGTTTGGGACCTGATTCACCCCTCCACTTT

v_gene: TRBV3-1/TRBV3-2
d_gene: NA
abundance: once
j_gene: TRBJ2-7
CDR3aa: CASSQGYEQYF
CDR3nt: TGTGCCAGCAGCCAGGGCTACGAGCAGTACTTC

v_gene: TRBV5-1
d_gene: NA
abundance: NA
j_gene: TRBJ1-1
CDR3aa: CASSLVVREGEAFF
CDR3nt: TGCGCCAGCAGCTTGGTAGTGAGGGAGGGTGAAGCTTTCTTT

v_gene: TRBV28
d_gene: NA
abundance: NA
j_gene: TRBJ2-2
CDR3aa: CASSFLIGNTGELFF
CDR3nt: TGTGCCAGCAGTTTTCTTATCGGGAACACCGGGGAGCTGTTTTTT

v_gene: TRBV11-3
d_gene: NA
abundance: NA
j_gene: TRBJ2-3
CDR3aa: CASSLGSTVYF
CDR3nt: TGTGCCAGCAGCTTAGGCTCCACCGTGTATTTT